The T cell receptor beta chain described here comes from a study of regulatory T cells in long-lasting Graves disease. On the study more broadly: A definition of persistent Graves' disease required over 5 years of antithyroid drugs plus positive TSH receptor antibodies. Study outcomes and limitations: Newly diagnosed Graves' patients had higher TCR diversity than persistent ones.

The time point is: persistent/refractory GD, antithyroid drugs over 5 years with positive TRAb. The TCR library was prepared using RNA isolated from PBMCs. Researchers made TCR beta libraries by using iRepertoire HTBI primers and running Arm-PCR on CDR3 regions. TCRdb itself ran the multiplex PCR reads through MiXCR, one entry per CDR3 protein. In the table there are some 340,000 distinct CDR3 sequences, 20% to 25% of which are singletons. This CDR3 comprises 16 residues. The V gene end was trimmed by 0 bases and the J gene end by 2 bases; junction bases not matched to a gene: 5. Many counts were recorded for this clonotype. Its antigen is undetermined.

The receptor was derived from a woman aged 40 to 50 with Graves disease. The sample was peripheral blood mononuclear cells (PBMCs), taken when the disease was refractory, from a patient treated with antithyroid drugs. The chain combines TRBV12-3 or TRBV12-4 with TRBJ1-1, with TRBD1 identical over 8 bases. CDR3 in amino acids: CASSLARTGLNTEAFF. In nucleotides, the CDR3 is TGTGCCAGCAGTTTAGCTCGGACAGGGCTTAACACTGAAGCTTTCTTT.